The T cell receptor (beta chain) under discussion was sequenced for a study of CD8 T cells in Susac syndrome. Only one count was recorded for this clonotype. With random hexamers, 0.5 to 1 ug RNA was reverse transcribed. TCRdb fed the immunoSEQ multiplex PCR reads into MiXCR, producing one record per CDR3 protein. This sample has 110,000 to 150,000 distinct CDR3 sequences, with over 85% found just once. TEMRA cells underwent FACS enrichment and CD8+ and CD4+ T cells underwent negative isolation. Germline V gives CDR1 MDHEN, CDR2 SYDVKM. The CDR3 has 14 residues. V was clipped by 3 bases and J by 5 bases; unmatched bases: 5.

The sequence was collected from a human donor in good health. The chain recombines TRBV28 with TRBJ2-3; 7 bases agree with TRBD2. The sequenced sample consisted of CD8+ T cells from PBMCs. Here the CDR3 reads CASSLAGEVDTQYF. DNA of the CDR3: TGTGCCAGCAGTTTGGCGGGAGAGGTAGATACGCAGTATTTT. The whole variable domain, filled in from reference TRBV28 and TRBJ2-3, reads DVKVTQSSRYLVKRTGEKVFLECVQDMDHENMFWYRQDPGLGLRLIYFSYDVKMKEKGDIPEGYSVSREKKERFSLILESASTNQTSMYLCASSLAGEVDTQYFGPGTRLTVL.